These 10 T cell receptor beta chains share one sample of origin, sequenced in a study of shared clonotypes between healthy human individuals. Method: immunoSEQ multiplex PCR; TCRdb's copy keeps in-frame clones and lacks some. Of 110,000 or so clones listed, around 73% are singletons. The specimen was memory CD8+ T cells sorted from blood. Subset here: CD45RO+ cells pooled with CCR7-negative TemRA cells. These receptors were collected from a woman in her twenties or thirties in good health.

The chain carries TRBV7-9 and TRBJ1-5; no clear D gene. The germline V and J ends were trimmed by 1 base and 6 bases, with 10 bases remaining between them. The CDR3 runs 14 residues. CDR1 SEHNR and CDR2 FQNEAQ come from the germline V gene (reference sequence). CDR3 loop: CASSLEGRVQPQHF. The CDR3 DNA follows: TGTGCCAGCAGCTTAGAAGGGCGCGTTCAGCCCCAGCATTTT. The whole variable domain, filled in from reference TRBV7-9 and TRBJ1-5, reads DTGVSQNPRHKITKRGQNVTFRCDPISEHNRLYWYRQTLGQGPEFLTYFQNEAQLEKSRLLSDRFSAERPKGSFSTLEIQRTEQGDSAMYLCASSLEGRVQPQHFGDGTRLSIL.

The chain carries TRBV5-4 and TRBJ2-3, with TRBD1 matching 8 bases. This CDR3 has 15 amino acids. From germline, CDR1 is SGHNT and CDR2 YYREEE (reference sequence). V shed 4 bases, J shed 4 bases, and the junction held 8 bases outside the gene matches. This chain's CDR3 is CASSEADRVADTQYF. For the CDR3, the DNA is TGTGCCAGCAGCGAAGCGGACAGGGTGGCAGATACGCAGTATTTT. Supplemented by reference TRBV5-4 and TRBJ2-3, the full variable domain reads ETGVTQSPTHLIKTRGQQVTLRCSSQSGHNTVSWYQQALGQGPQFIFQYYREEENGRGNFPPRFSGLQFPNYSSELNVNALELDDSALYLCASSEADRVADTQYFGPGTRLTVL.

J is TRBJ2-5 and V is TRBV19; D is uncertain. The last part of the DNA fits TRBJ2-7 better; the J call may be wrong. Germline V gives CDR1 LNHDA, CDR2 SQIVND (reference sequence). The CDR3 extends over 14 amino acids. The CDR3 DNA reads as TGTGCCAGTACCTCGGGCCTAGGTCCCTACGAGCAGTACTTC. Translating gives CASTSGLGPYEQYF.

J is TRBJ2-1 and V is TRBV7-2, with 7 bases identical to TRBD1. V was pared by 8 bases and J by 5 bases, with 9 bases of the junction left unmatched. Germline V gene lookup returns CDR1 SGHTA and CDR2 FQGNSA. CDR3 length: 14 residues. In nucleotides, the CDR3 is TGTGCCAGCGGTCCTACAGGGGCCCACAATGAGCAGTTCTTC. Amino acid sequence: CASGPTGAHNEQFF.

The rearrangement joins TRBV27 to TRBJ1-1; D gene unclear. The germline gives CDR1 MNHEY, CDR2 SMNVEV (reference sequence). V was cut by 2 bases and J by 9 bases, with 13 bases left in between. This CDR3 region has 13 residues. Here the CDR3 reads CASSLRGLGKAFF. The CDR3 bases are TGTGCCAGCAGTTTACGAGGGTTGGGAAAAGCTTTCTTT.

The chain uses TRBV27 and TRBJ2-7; unclear D gene. CDR3 length: 14 amino acids. Between the trimmed V and J ends, which lost 6 bases and 0 bases, there was a span of 12 bases. Germline V gene data show CDR1 as MNHEY and CDR2 as SMNVEV (reference sequence). In nucleotides, the CDR3 is TGTGCCAGCAGCTGGGTAGGCCCCTCCTACGAGCAGTACTTC. It is translated as CASSWVGPSYEQYF.

The rearrangement uses TRBV5-1 and TRBJ1-1; D possibly corresponds to TRBD1 (6 bases). Trimming pared 3 bases from V and 1 base from J, leaving 10 bases between. Germline V gives CDR1 SGHRS, CDR2 YFSETQ. The CDR3 consists of 14 residues. The CDR3 here is CASSYSTGNTEAFF. CDR3 sequence (DNA): TGCGCCAGCAGCTATTCGACAGGGAACACTGAAGCTTTCTTT.

This clone was seen ten or more times. This sequence joins TRBV15 and TRBJ2-5; 9 bases line up with TRBD1. Germline-derived CDR1 and CDR2 are LNHNV and YYDKDF (reference sequence). V was pared by 4 bases and J by 5 bases, with 8 bases of the junction left unmatched. CDR3 length: 15 residues. CDR3 in DNA: TGTGCCACCAGCATCGACAGGGGGATCGGTGAGACCCAGTACTTC. It specifies CATSIDRGIGETQYF.

The chain links TRBV7-6 to TRBJ2-1; D is tentatively TRBD1 or TRBD2 (6 bases each). CDR1 is SGHVS, CDR2 FNYEAQ, per germline. The germline V and J ends were trimmed by 7 bases and 2 bases, with 21 bases remaining between them. The CDR3 runs to 17 residues. The CDR3 DNA sequence: TGTGCCAGCACCGACCTGGGGGGCGGTCGGCCCTACAATGAGCAGTTCTTC. It yields the protein CASTDLGGGRPYNEQFF.

The chain combines TRBV7-8 with TRBJ1-2, with a possible D match to TRBD1 (5 bases). Germline V gene data show CDR1 as SGHVS and CDR2 as FQNEAQ. The CDR3 spans 15 residues. The germline V and J ends were trimmed by 1 base and 8 bases, with 17 bases remaining between them. CDR3 loop: CASSLEGPEPEGYTF. The CDR3 DNA follows: TGTGCCAGCAGCTTAGAGGGGCCTGAGCCGGAGGGCTACACCTTC.